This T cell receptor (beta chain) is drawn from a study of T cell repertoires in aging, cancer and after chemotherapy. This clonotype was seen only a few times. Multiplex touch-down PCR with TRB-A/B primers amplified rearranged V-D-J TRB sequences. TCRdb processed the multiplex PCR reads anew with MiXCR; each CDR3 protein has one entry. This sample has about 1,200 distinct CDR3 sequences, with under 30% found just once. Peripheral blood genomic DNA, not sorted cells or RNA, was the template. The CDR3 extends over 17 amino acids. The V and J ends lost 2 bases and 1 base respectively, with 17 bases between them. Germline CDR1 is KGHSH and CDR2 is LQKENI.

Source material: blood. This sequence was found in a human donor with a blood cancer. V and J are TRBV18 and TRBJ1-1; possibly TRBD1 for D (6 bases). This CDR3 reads CASSPDGLDRQNTEAFF. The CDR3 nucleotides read TGTGCCAGCTCACCAGATGGATTGGACAGACAGAACACTGAAGCTTTCTTT.